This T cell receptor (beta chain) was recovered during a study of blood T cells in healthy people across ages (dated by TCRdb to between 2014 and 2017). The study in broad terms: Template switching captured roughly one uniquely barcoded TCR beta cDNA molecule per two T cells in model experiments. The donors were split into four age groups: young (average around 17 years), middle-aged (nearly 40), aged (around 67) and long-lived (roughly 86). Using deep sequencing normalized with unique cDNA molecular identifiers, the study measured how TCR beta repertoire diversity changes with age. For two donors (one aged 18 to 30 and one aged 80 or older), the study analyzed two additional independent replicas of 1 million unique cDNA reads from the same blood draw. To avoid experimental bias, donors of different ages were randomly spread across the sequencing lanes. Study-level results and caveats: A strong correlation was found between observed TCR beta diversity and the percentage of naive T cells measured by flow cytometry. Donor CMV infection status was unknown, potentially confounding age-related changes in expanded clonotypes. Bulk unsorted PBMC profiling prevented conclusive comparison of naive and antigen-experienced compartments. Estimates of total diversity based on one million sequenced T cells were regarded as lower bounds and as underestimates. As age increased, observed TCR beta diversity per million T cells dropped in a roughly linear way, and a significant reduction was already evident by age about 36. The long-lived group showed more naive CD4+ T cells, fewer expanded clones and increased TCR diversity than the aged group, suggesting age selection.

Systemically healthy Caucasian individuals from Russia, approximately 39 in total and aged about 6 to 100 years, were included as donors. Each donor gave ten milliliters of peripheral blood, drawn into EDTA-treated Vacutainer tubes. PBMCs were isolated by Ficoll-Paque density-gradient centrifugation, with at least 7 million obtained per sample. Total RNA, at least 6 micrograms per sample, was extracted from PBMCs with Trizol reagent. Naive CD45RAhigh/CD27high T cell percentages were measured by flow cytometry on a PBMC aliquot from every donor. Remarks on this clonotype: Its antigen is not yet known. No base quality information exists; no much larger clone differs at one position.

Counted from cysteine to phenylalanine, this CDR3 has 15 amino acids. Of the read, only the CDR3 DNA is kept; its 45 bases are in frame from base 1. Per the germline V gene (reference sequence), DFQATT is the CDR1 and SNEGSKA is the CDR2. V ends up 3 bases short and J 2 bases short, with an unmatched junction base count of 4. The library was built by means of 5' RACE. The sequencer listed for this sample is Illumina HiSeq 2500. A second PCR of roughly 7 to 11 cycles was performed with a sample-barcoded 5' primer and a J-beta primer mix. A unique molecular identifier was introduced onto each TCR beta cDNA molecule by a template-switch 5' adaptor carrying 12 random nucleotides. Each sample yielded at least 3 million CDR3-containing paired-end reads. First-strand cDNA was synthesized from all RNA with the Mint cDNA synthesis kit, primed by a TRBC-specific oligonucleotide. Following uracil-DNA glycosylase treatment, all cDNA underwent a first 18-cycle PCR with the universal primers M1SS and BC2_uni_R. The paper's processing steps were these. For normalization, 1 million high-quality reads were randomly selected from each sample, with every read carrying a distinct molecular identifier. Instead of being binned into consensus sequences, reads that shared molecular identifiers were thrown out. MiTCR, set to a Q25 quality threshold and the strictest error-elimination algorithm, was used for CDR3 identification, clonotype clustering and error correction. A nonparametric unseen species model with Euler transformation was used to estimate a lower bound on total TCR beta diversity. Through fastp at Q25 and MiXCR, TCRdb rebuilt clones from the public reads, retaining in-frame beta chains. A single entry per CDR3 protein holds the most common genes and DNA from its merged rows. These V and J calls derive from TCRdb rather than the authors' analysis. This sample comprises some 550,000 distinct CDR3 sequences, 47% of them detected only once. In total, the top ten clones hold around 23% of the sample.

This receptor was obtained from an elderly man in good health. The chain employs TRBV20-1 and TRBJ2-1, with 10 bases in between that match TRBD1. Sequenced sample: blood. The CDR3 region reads CSARGDRGPYNEQFF. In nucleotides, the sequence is TGCAGTGCTAGGGGTGACAGGGGGCCCTACAATGAGCAGTTCTTC.